This TCR beta chain was sequenced in a study of T cell responses to AZD1222 COVID-19 vaccine. Germline loops: CDR1 SGHDN, CDR2 FVKESK. Deletions cut 0 bases from V and 4 bases from J, with 8 bases between. The CDR3 contains 14 residues. Data came from immunoSEQ multiplex PCR; TCRdb stores just in-frame clones and leaves some out. The sample consists of 100,000 to 150,000 clones, 85% to 90% of them appearing once. The TCR was taken from an adult in good health. The chain joins TRBV14 to TRBJ2-3; a possible D gene is TRBD2 (5 bases). Sequencing was performed on peripheral blood, taken on day 0 of AZD1222 vaccination. The CDR3 coding sequence is TGTGCCAGCAGCCAAGATCCTAGCCCAGATACGCAGTATTTT. This codes for CASSQDPSPDTQYF.